The subject of this entry is one TCR beta chain. No antigen is known for it. This sample was taken from a study of cytomegalovirus exposure and HLA in healthy donors. Study observations and caveats: Specificity for CMV antigens was confirmed in vitro for a few of the CMV-associated chains. The authors later linked a missense DCLRE1C variant to TCR beta V- and J-gene trimming.

The PCR ran on 60 Vbeta and 13 Jbeta primers. Assay: immunoSEQ multiplex PCR; the TCRdb copy retains only in-frame clones and omits some. The sample lists 150,000 or so clones; about four fifths were seen once. Regarding donors, all were healthy bone marrow donors. Germline CDR1 reads MGHRA; CDR2 reads YSYEKL. This CDR3 is 14 amino acids long. This sequence joins TRBV4-1 and TRBJ2-5; TRBD1 aligns across 8 bases. The DNA end is a closer match to TRBJ2-7, so the J assignment may be wrong. The TCR was taken from a man in his fifties in good health and CMV-seropositive. Sequencing was performed on PBMCs. The CDR3 sequence is CASSQETGGYEQYF. The CDR3 nucleotides are TGCGCCAGCAGCCAAGAAACAGGGGGCTACGAGCAGTACTTC.